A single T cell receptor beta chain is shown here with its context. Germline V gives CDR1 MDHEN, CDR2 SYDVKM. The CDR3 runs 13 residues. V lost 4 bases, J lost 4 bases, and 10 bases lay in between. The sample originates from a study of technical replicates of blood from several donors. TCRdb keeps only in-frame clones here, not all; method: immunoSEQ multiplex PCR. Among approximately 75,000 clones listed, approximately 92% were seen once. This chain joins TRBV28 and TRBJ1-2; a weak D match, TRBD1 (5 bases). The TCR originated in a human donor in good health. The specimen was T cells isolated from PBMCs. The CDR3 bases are TGTGCCAGCAGTTCGGGGGGGGTCTATGGCTACACCTTC. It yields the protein CASSSGGVYGYTF.